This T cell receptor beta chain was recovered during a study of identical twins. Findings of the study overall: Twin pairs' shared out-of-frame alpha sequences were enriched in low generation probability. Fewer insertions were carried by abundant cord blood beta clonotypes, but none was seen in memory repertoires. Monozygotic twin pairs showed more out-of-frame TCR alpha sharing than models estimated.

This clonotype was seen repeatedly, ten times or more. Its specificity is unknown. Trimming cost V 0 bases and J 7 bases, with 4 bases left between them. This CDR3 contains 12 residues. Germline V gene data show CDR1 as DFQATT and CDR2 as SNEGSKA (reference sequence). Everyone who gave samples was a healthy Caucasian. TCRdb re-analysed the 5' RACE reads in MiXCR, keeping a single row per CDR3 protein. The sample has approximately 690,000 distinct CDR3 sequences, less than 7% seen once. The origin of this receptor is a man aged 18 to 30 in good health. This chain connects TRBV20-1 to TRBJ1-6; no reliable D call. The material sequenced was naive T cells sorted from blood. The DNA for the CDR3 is TGCAGTGCTAGAGAAAGAAATTCACCCCTCCACTTT. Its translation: CSARERNSPLHF.